Listed below are T cell receptor beta chains from one sample, sequenced in a study of CD8 T cells in ankylosing spondylitis. TCRdb ran MiXCR on the 5' RACE reads and lists one entry per CDR3 protein. The profile shows about 320,000 distinct CDR3 sequences, around a tenth of them singletons. Specimen: blood, either unsorted or a sorted T cell fraction (not recorded which). All receptors derive from a female donor with ankylosing spondylitis or in good health (not recorded which). CDR3s include the opening cysteine and the closing phenylalanine or tryptophan. The D gene is left open where the match is weak. Some rows have no size entry. The others give once, few or many, or a class for an expanded clone.

cdr3_length	clone_size	v_call	j_call	d_call	cdr3_nt	cdr3_aa
14	many	TRBV5-1	TRBJ1-2	TRBD1	TGCGCCAGCAGCCCCGGGACAGGCCGCTATGGCTACACCTTC	CASSPGTGRYGYTF
18	few	TRBV5-1	TRBJ2-7	-	TGCGCCAGCAGCGCCTCAATCGCAGGGGCCTTCGACCCCCACGAGCAGTACTTC	CASSASIAGAFDPHEQYF
18	-	TRBV11-2	TRBJ2-3	TRBD2	TGTGCCAGCAGCTTCCAATCCGGGACTAGTCGGAACTCAGATACGCAGTATTTT	CASSFQSGTSRNSDTQYF
16	many	TRBV9	TRBJ2-3	TRBD2	TGTGCCAGCAGCCCCCCAGCGGGAGGGCCTACAGATACGCAGTATTTT	CASSPPAGGPTDTQYF
13	many	TRBV7-7	TRBJ1-1	-	TGTGCTAGCAGCTTAAGGGAGAACACTGAAGCTTTCTTT	CASSLRENTEAFF
14	many	TRBV12-3/TRBV12-4	TRBJ1-1	-	TGTGCCAGCAGCCCGGGTCCGTTGACCACTGAAGCTTTCTTT	CASSPGPLTTEAFF
15	many	TRBV5-1	TRBJ2-5	-	TGCGCCAGCAGCTTGTGGCAGGCCGACCAAGAGACCCAGTACTTC	CASSLWQADQETQYF
16	few	TRBV5-5	TRBJ2-5	-	TGTGCCAGCAGCTTGGTTCCCACAGTCGTGAGGGAGACCCAGTACTTC	CASSLVPTVVRETQYF
14	many	TRBV6-1	TRBJ2-1	TRBD2	TGTGCCAGCAATAGGGCTAGCGGGAGGGATGAGCAGTTCTTC	CASNRASGRDEQFF
12	many	TRBV12-3/TRBV12-4	TRBJ2-4	-	TGTGCCAGCAGTTTCGACAAAAACATTCAGTACTTC	CASSFDKNIQYF
13	many	TRBV5-5	TRBJ2-7	-	TGTGCCAGCAGCTTTTTTCTAGCTGACGAGCAGTACTTC	CASSFFLADEQYF
14	-	TRBV28	TRBJ1-6	TRBD1	TGTGCCAGCAGCGTCGGACAGGTTAATTCACCCCTCCACTTT	CASSVGQVNSPLHF
13	many	TRBV6-6	TRBJ1-5	-	TGTGCCAGCAGTACAGGGTCCGGTCAGCCCCAGCATTTT	CASSTGSGQPQHF